A single TCR beta chain is shown here with its context. Its antigen remains unidentified. The data belong to a study of cytomegalovirus exposure and HLA in healthy donors. Study outcomes and limitations: Cytomegalovirus association was listed for roughly 160 TCR beta chains.

The V and J ends lost 5 bases and 3 bases, in that order; junction bases with no gene match: 2. Germline assignment: CDR1 SGHTA and CDR2 FQGNSA. The CDR3 covers 13 residues. Use of 60 Vbeta and 13 Jbeta primers characterized the PCR. Data came from immunoSEQ multiplex PCR; TCRdb stores just in-frame clones and leaves some out. The listing contains approximately 100,000 clones. What was sequenced was PBMCs. The rearrangement uses TRBV7-2 and TRBJ1-2, with 8 bases that match TRBD1. The sequence came from a middle-aged man in good health and CMV-seronegative. The CDR3 DNA sequence: TGTGCCAGCAGCAAGGGACAGGACTATGGCTACACCTTC. Translated: CASSKGQDYGYTF. Together with reference TRBV7-2 and TRBJ1-2, the CDR3 gives the full variable domain: GAGVSQSPSNKVTEKGKDVELRCDPISGHTALYWYRQSLGQGLEFLIYFQGNSAPDKSGLPSDRFSAERTGGSVSTLTIQRTQQEDSAVYLCASSKGQDYGYTFGSGTRLTVV.